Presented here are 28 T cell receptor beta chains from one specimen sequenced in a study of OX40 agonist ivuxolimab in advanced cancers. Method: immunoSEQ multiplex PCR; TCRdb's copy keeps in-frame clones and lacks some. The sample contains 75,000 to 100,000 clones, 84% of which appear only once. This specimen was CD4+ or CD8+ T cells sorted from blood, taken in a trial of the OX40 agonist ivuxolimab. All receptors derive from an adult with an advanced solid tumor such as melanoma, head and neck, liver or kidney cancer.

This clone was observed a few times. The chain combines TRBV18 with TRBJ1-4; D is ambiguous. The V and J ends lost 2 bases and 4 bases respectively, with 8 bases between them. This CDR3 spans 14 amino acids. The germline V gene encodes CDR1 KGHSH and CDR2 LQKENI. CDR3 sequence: CASSPNGDNEKLFF. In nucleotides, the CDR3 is TGTGCCAGCTCACCAAACGGGGATAATGAAAAACTGTTTTTT.

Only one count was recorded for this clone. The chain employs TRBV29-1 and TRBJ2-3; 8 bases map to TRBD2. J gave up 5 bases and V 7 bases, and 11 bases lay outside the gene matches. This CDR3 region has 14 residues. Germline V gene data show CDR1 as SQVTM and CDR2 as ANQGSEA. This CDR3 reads CSADSGDRGDTQYF. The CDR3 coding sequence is TGCAGCGCCGATAGCGGGGACCGGGGAGATACGCAGTATTTT.

The CDR3 nucleotides read TGTGCCAGCAGTGAAGCGCTTAGAGGTACGCAGTATTTT. This gives the protein CASSEALRGTQYF. V gene TRBV2 combines with J gene TRBJ2-3; D call uncertain. V lost 0 bases to trimming and J lost 8 bases, with 9 bases between them. The CDR3 contains 13 residues. Per germline, CDR1 SNHLY and CDR2 FYNNEI.

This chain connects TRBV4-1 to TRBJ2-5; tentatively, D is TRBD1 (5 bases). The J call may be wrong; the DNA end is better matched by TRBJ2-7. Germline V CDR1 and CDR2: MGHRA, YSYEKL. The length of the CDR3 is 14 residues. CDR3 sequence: CASSHPRESYEQYF. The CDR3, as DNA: TGCGCCAGCAGCCACCCCAGGGAATCCTACGAGCAGTACTTC.

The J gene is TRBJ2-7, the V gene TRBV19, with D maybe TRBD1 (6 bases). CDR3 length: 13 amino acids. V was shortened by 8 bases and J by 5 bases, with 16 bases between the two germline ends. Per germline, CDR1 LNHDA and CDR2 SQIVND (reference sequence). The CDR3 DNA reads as TGTGCCAGTCAAGAGGGACATCCTGACGAGCAGTACTTC. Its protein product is CASQEGHPDEQYF.

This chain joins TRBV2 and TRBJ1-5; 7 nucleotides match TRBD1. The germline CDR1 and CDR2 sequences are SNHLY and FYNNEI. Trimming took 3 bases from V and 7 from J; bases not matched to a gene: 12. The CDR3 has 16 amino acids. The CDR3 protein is CASSDLTGSAGQPQHF. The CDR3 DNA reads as TGTGCCAGCAGTGACTTGACAGGGTCGGCGGGACAGCCCCAGCATTTT.

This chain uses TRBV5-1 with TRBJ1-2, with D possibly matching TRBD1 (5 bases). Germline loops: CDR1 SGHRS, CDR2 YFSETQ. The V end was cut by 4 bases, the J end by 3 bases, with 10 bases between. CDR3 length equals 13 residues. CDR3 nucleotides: TGCGCCAGCAGCCCTGACAGTGACTATGGCTACACCTTC. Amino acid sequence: CASSPDSDYGYTF.

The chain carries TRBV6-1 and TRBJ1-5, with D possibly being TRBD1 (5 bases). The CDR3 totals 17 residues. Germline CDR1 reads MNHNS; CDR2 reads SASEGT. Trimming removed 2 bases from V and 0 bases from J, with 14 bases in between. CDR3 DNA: TGTGCCAGCAGTGAAACTCTCGGCGGACATAGCAATCAGCCCCAGCATTTT. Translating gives CASSETLGGHSNQPQHF.

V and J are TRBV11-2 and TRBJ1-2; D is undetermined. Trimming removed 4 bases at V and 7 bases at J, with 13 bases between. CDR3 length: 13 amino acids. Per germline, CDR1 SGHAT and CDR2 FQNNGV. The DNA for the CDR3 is TGTGCCAGCAGCTCCCCTCGTCGGTTTGGCTACACCTTC. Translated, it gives CASSSPRRFGYTF. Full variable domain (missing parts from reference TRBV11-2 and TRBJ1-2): EAGVAQSPRYKIIEKRQSVAFWCNPISGHATLYWYQQILGQGPKLLIQFQNNGVVDDSQLPKDRFSAERLKGVDSTLKIQPAKLEDSAVYLCASSSPRRFGYTFGSGTRLTVV.

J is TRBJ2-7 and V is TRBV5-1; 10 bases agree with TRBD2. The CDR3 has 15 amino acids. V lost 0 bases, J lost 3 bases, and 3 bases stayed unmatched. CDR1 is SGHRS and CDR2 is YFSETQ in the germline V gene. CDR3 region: CASSLDTSGIYEQYF. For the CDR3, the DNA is TGCGCCAGCAGCTTGGATACTAGCGGGATCTACGAGCAGTACTTC.

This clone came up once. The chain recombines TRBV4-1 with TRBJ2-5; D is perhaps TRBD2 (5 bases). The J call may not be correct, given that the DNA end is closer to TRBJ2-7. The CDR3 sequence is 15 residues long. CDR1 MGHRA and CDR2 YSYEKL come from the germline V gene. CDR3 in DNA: TGCGCCAGCAGCCAAGAGGGTGAAGCGGACTACGAGCAGTACTTC. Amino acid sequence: CASSQEGEADYEQYF.

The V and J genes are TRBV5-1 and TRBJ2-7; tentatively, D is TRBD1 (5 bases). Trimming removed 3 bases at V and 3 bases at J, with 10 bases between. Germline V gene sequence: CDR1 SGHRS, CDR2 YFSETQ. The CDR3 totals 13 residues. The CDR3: CASSSGQNYEQYF. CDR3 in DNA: TGCGCCAGCAGCTCCGGACAAAACTACGAGCAGTACTTC.

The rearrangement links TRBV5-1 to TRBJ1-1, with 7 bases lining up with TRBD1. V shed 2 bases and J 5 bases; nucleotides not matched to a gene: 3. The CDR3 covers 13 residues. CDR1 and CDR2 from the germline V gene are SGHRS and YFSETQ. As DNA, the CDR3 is TGCGCCAGCAGCTTTGAGGGGGCAACTGAAGCTTTCTTT. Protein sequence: CASSFEGATEAFF.

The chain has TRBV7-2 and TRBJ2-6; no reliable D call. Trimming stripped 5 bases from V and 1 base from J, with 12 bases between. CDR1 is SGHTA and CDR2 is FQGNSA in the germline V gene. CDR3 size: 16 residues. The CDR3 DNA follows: TGTGCCAGCAGCCTAATTTTTCGGTCTGGGGCCAACGTCCTGACTTTC. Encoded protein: CASSLIFRSGANVLTF. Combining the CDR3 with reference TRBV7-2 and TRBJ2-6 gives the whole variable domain GAGVSQSPSNKVTEKGKDVELRCDPISGHTALYWYRQSLGQGLEFLIYFQGNSAPDKSGLPSDRFSAERTGGSVSTLTIQRTQQEDSAVYLCASSLIFRSGANVLTFGAGSRLTVL.

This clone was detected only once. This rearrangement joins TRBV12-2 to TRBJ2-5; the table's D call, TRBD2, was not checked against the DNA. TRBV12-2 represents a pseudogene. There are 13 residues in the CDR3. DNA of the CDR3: TGTGCAAGTCGCTTAGGTCGGAGGGAGGCCCAGTACTTC. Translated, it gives CASRLGRREAQYF.

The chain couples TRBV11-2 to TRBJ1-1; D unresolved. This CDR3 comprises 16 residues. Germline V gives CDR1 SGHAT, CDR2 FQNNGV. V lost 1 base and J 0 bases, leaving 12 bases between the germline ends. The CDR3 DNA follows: TGTGCCAGCAGCTTAGTGCAGACACTTATGAACACTGAAGCTTTCTTT. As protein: CASSLVQTLMNTEAFF.

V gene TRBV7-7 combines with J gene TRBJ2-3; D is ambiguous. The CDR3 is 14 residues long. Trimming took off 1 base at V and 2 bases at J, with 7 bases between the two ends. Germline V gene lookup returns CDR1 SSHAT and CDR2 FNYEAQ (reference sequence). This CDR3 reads CASSLGGYTDTQYF. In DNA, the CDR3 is TGTGCCAGCAGCTTAGGGGGTTACACAGATACGCAGTATTTT. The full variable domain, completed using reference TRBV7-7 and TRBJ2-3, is GAGVSQSPRYKVTKRGQDVTLRCDPISSHATLYWYQQALGQGPEFLTYFNYEAQPDKSGLPSDRFSAERPEGSISTLTIQRTEQRDSAMYRCASSLGGYTDTQYFGPGTRLTVL.

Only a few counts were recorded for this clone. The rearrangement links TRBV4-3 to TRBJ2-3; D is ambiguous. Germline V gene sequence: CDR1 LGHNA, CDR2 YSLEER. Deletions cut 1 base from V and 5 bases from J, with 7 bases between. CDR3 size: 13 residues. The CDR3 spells CASSQVEGDTQYF. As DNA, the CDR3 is TGCGCCAGCAGCCAAGTGGAAGGAGATACGCAGTATTTT.

The CDR3 nucleotides read TGTGCCAGCAGCCAACAGGGGGAAGTTTACGAGCAGTACTTC. Its translation is CASSQQGEVYEQYF. The chain couples TRBV7-9 to TRBJ2-7, with 8 nucleotides matching TRBD1. The CDR3 is made up of 14 amino acids. The germline CDR1 and CDR2 sequences are SEHNR and FQNEAQ (reference sequence). The V gene end was trimmed by 5 bases and the J gene end by 4 bases; junction bases not matched to a gene: 7. Full variable domain (rest looked up from reference TRBV7-9 and TRBJ2-7): DTGVSQNPRHKITKRGQNVTFRCDPISEHNRLYWYRQTLGQGPEFLTYFQNEAQLEKSRLLSDRFSAERPKGSFSTLEIQRTEQGDSAMYLCASSQQGEVYEQYFGPGTRLTVT.

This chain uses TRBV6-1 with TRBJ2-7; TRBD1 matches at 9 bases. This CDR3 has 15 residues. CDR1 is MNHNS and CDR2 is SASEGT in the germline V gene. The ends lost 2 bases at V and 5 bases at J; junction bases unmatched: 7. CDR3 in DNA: TGTGCCAGCAGTGAACAACCGGGACAGGGCCACGAGCAGTACTTC. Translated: CASSEQPGQGHEQYF.

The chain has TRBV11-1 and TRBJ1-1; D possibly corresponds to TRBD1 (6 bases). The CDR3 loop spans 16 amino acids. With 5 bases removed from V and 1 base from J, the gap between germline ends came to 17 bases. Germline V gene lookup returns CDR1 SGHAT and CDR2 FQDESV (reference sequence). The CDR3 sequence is CASSGATGTTNTEAFF. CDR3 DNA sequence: TGTGCCAGCAGCGGCGCAACCGGGACAACGAACACTGAAGCTTTCTTT.

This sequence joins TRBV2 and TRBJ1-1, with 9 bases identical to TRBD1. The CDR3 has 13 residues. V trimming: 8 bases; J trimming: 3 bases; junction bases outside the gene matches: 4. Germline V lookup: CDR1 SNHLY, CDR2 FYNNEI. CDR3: CASGDRADTEAFF. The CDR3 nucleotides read TGTGCCAGCGGGGACAGGGCGGACACTGAAGCTTTCTTT.

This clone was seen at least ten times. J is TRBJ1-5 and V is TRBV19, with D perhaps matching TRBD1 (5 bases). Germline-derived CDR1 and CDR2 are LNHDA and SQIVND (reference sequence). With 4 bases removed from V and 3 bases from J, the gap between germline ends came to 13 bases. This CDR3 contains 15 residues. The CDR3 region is CASSTGTATNQPQHF. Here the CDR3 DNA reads TGTGCCAGTAGTACCGGGACCGCCACCAATCAGCCCCAGCATTTT.

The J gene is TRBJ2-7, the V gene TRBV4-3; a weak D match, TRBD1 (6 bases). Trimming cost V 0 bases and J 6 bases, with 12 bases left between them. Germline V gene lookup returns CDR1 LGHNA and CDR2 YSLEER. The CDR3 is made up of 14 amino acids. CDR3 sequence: CASSQDAQGGEQYF. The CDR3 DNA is TGCGCCAGCAGCCAAGATGCACAGGGTGGCGAGCAGTACTTC.

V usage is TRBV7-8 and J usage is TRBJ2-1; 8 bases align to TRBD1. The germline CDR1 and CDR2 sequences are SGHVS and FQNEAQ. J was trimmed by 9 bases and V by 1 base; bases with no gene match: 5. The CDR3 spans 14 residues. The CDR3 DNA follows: TGTGCCAGCAGCTTAGATCAGGGGGCCGGTGAGCAGTTCTTC. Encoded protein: CASSLDQGAGEQFF.

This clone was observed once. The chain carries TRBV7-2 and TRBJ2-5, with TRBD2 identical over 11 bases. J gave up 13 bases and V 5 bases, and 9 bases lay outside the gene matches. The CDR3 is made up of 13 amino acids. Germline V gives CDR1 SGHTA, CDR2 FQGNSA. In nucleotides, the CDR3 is TGTGCCAGCAGCCACGGACTAGCGGGCAGTGGGTACTTC. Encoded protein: CASSHGLAGSGYF.

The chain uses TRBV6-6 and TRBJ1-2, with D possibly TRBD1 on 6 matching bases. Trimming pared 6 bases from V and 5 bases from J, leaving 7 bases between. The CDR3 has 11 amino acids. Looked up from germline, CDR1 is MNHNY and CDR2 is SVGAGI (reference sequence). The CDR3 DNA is TGTGCCAGCAGGACAGGTTATGGCTACACCTTC. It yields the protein CASRTGYGYTF.

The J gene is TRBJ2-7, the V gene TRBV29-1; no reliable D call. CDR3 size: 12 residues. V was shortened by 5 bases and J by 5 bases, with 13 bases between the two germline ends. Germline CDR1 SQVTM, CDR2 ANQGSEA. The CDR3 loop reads CSVPYGSHEQYF. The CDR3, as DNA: TGCAGCGTTCCTTACGGGTCCCACGAGCAGTACTTC.